This T cell receptor beta chain was sequenced for a study of response to subunit inactivated influenza vaccine. Regarding the study as a whole: Authors suggested seasonal influenza vaccinations each recruit few new T cells.

TCRdb processed the RT-PCR reads anew with MiXCR; each CDR3 protein has one entry. In the table there are about 480,000 distinct CDR3 sequences, over 25% of which are singletons. Germline-derived CDR1 and CDR2 are DFQATT and SNEGSKA (reference sequence). The CDR3 consists of 13 residues. In regard to this clonotype: Its antigen is currently unknown. A read error may produce the germline difference seen at one junction end.

The TCR comes from a man in his forties or fifties who received an inactivated influenza vaccine. The sequences come from CD4+ T cells sorted from PBMCs, collected 4 to 6 days after vaccination. V gene TRBV20-1 combines with J gene TRBJ2-5; maybe TRBD1 (5 bases). The CDR3 spells CSARRQLQGTQYF. Written as DNA, the CDR3 is TGCAGTGCTAGAAGACAGTTGCAAGGGACCCAGTACTTC.